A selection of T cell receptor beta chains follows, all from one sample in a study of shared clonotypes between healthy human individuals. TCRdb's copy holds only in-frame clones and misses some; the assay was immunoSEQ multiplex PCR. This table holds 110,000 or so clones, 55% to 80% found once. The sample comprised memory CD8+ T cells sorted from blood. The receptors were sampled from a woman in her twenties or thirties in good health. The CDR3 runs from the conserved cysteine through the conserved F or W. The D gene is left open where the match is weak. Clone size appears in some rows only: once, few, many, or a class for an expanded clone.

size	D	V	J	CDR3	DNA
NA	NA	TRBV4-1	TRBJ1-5	CASSQDSDSRQPQHF	TGCGCCAGCAGCCAAGATTCGGACAGCCGGCAGCCCCAGCATTTT
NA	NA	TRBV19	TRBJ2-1	CASRSGTPVEQFF	TGTGCCAGTAGGTCCGGGACTCCGGTCGAGCAGTTCTTC
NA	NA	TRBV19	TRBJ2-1	CACYNEQFF	TGTGCCTGTTACAATGAGCAGTTCTTC
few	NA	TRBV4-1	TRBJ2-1	CASSQGRFSIYNEQFF	TGCGCCAGCAGCCAAGGCCGGTTCTCCATCTACAATGAGCAGTTCTTC
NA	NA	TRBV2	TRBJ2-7	CASSDLGLRPEGEQYF	TGTGCCAGCAGTGACCTCGGACTACGACCAGAAGGGGAGCAGTACTTC
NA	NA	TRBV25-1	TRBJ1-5	CASSEGEDQPQHF	TGTGCCAGCAGTGAAGGTGAAGATCAGCCCCAGCATTTT
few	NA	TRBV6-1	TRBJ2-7	CASSEAQGSYEQYF	TGTGCCAGCAGTGAGGCTCAGGGATCCTACGAGCAGTACTTC
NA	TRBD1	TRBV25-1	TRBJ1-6	CASTGANSPLHF	TGTGCCAGTACAGGGGCCAATTCACCCCTCCACTTT
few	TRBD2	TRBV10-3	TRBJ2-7	CAISDLSGTSYEQYF	TGTGCCATCAGTGACCTTAGCGGGACTTCCTACGAGCAGTACTTC
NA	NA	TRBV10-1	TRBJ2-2	CASSDSPWTNTGELFF	TGCGCCAGCAGTGATTCCCCTTGGACGAACACCGGGGAGCTGTTTTTT
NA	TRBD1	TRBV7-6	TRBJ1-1	CASSQGAGTEAFF	TGTGCCAGCAGCCAGGGGGCAGGAACTGAAGCTTTCTTT
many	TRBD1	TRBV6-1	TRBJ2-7	CASSEAGTGGYEQYF	TGTGCCAGCAGTGAAGCGGGGACAGGGGGCTACGAGCAGTACTTC
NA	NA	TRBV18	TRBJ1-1	CASSLGPGKTEAFF	TGTGCCAGCTCACTAGGTCCAGGGAAGACTGAAGCTTTCTTT
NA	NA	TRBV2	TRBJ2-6	CASSKDRGANVLTF	TGTGCCAGCTCCAAGGATCGCGGGGCCAACGTCCTGACTTTC
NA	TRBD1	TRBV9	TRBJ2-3	CASSGTGSSDTQYF	TGTGCCAGCAGCGGGACAGGGTCGTCAGATACGCAGTATTTT
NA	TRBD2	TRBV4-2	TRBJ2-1	CASSPSRLAGSYNEQFF	TGTGCCAGCAGCCCAAGCCGACTAGCGGGATCCTACAATGAGCAGTTCTTC
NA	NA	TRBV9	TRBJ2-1	CASSVGGASDEQFF	TGTGCCAGCAGCGTGGGGGGCGCATCGGATGAGCAGTTCTTC
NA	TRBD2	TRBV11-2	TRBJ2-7	CASSLWRESPEQYF	TGTGCCAGCAGCTTATGGCGGGAGAGTCCCGAGCAGTACTTC
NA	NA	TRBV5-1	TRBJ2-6	CASSLAQSYSGANVLTF	TGCGCCAGCAGCTTGGCCCAATCTTACTCTGGGGCCAACGTCCTGACTTTC
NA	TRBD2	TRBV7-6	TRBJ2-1	CASSSLAGVSEQFF	TGTGCCAGCAGCTCACTAGCGGGAGTTAGTGAGCAGTTCTTC